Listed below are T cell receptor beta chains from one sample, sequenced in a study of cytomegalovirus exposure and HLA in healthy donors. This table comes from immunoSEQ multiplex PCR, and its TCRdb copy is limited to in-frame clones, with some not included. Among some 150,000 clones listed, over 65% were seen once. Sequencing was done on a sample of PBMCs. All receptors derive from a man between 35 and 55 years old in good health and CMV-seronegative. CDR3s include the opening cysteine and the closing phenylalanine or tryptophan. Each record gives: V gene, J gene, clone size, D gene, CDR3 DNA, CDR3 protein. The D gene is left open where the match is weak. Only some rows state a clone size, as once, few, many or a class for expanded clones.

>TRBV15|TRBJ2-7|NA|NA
TGTGCCACCAGCAGGCCGGGACTTCTAGCCTACGAGCAGTACTTC
CATSRPGLLAYEQYF
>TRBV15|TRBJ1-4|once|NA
TGTGCCACCAGCAGGGGGGTTGGATCGGCGGGGGAAAAACTGTTTTTT
CATSRGVGSAGEKLFF
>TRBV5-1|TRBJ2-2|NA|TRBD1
TGCGCCAGCAGACCCGACAGGGTCGATAACACCGGGGAGCTGTTTTTT
CASRPDRVDNTGELFF
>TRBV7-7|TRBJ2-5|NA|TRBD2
TGTGCTAGCAGCTTAGCGGGAGGGGAAGAGACCCAGTACTTC
CASSLAGGEETQYF
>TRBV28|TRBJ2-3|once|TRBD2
TGTGCCAGCAGCTCTTTAGCGGGGGGGATCACAGATACGCAGTATTTT
CASSSLAGGITDTQYF
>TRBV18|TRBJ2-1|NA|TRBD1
TGTGCCAGCTCACCTTCTCCGCAGGGGGAGTTCTTC
CASSPSPQGEFF
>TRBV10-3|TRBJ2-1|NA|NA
TGTGCCATCAGTGAAGTAGGGGGGGAGGGGGGCAATGAGCAGTTCTTC
CAISEVGGEGGNEQFF
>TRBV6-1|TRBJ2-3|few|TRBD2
TGTGCCAGCAGTGGGACTAGCGGGGGGGCAGATACGCAGTATTTT
CASSGTSGGADTQYF
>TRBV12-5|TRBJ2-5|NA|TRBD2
TGTGCTAGTGCCGGGACTAGTTCGGAGACCCAGTACTTC
CASAGTSSETQYF
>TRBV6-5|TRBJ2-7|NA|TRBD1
TGTGCCAGCAGTTACACGGCGTCAGGGGGACGGGAGCAGTACTTC
CASSYTASGGREQYF
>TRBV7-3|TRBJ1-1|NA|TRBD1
TGTGCCAGCAGCCCTCATCCGGGACAGGAGAACACTGAAGCTTTCTTT
CASSPHPGQENTEAFF
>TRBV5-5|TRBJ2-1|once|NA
TGTGCCAGCAGCGACACTGGATCGCACAATGAGCAGTTCTTC
CASSDTGSHNEQFF
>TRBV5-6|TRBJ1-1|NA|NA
TGTGCCAGCAGCTTTGGACTTGGGGGGGCGAACACTGAAGCTTTCTTT
CASSFGLGGANTEAFF
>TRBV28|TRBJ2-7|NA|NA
TGTGCCAGCAGTCCGATCTACCAGGGATACGAGCAGTACTTC
CASSPIYQGYEQYF
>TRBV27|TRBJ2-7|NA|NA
TGTGCCAGCAGTTTATTCCCGGGCTACGAGCAGTACTTC
CASSLFPGYEQYF
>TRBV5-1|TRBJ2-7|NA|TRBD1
TGCGCCAGCAGCTTGGACAGGGGCGAGCAGTACTTC
CASSLDRGEQYF
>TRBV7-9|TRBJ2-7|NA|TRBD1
TGTGCCAGCAGCCTCGGGACAGGAACATACCTACTCCCCTACGAGCAGTACTTC
CASSLGTGTYLLPYEQYF
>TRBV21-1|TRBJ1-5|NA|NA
TGTGCCAGCAGCAAAGGGGGTCTAGGGTTGGGGGCGGGGGCCCAGCATTTT
CASSKGGLGLGAGAQHF
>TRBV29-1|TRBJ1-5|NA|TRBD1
TGCAGCGCCAGGACAGGGAGCAATCAGCCCCAGCATTTT
CSARTGSNQPQHF
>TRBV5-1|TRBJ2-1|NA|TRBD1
TGCGCCAGCAGGGCCGGACAGGGGGTCAATGAGCAGTTCTTC
CASRAGQGVNEQFF
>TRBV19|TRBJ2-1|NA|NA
TGTGCCAGTAGTATATCCTCACAGGCGGCCAATGAGCAGTTCTTC
CASSISSQAANEQFF
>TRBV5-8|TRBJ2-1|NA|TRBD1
TGTGCCAGCAGCATACGACAGGGGTTCTACAATGAGCAGTTCTTC
CASSIRQGFYNEQFF
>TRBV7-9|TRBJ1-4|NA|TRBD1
TGTGCCAGCAGCTGGGCAGGGGGCGCGGACGAAAAACTGTTTTTT
CASSWAGGADEKLFF
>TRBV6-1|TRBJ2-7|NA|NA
TGTGCCAGCAGTGTTGGGGGACTCGAGCAGTACTTC
CASSVGGLEQYF
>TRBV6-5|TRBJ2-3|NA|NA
TGTGCCATCGCGCTGGGCGGGGTCAGCACAGATACGCAGTATTTT
CAIALGGVSTDTQYF
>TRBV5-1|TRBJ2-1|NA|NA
TGCGCCAGCAGAGGGGGTGAAGAAAGCTACAATGAGCAGTTCTTC
CASRGGEESYNEQFF
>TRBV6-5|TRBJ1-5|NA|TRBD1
TGTGCCAGCTCCGGCGAAGGCAGGGGGGCTCAGCCCCAGCATTTT
CASSGEGRGAQPQHF
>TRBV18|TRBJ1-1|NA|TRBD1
TGTGCCAGCTCACCCCCGGGACAGGGCTACACTGAAGCTTTCTTT
CASSPPGQGYTEAFF
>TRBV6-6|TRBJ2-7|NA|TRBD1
TGTGCCAGCAGTTACCGGACAGGAAGGGACGAGCAGTACTTC
CASSYRTGRDEQYF
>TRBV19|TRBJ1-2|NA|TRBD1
TGTGCCAGTAGAGGGGACAGGGTATCGACTAACTATGGCTACACCTTC
CASRGDRVSTNYGYTF
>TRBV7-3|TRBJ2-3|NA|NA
TGTGCCAGCAGCTTTTATGGAGGAATAGATACGCAGTATTTT
CASSFYGGIDTQYF
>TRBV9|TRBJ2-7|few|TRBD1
TGTGCCAGCAGCCCTCGGGACAGGGGCGGCGAGCAGTACTTC
CASSPRDRGGEQYF
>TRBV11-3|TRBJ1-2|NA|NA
TGTGCCAGCAGCTCAGGGGACGGCTACACCTTC
CASSSGDGYTF